This paragraph reports one T cell receptor (beta chain). Antigen unknown. The data were taken from a study of T cell responses to AZD1222 COVID-19 vaccine. Points from the study as a whole: Nearly half of the spike-specific TCRs reportedly recognize variant regions that carry no mutations. Donors were chiefly white British, with a greater number of females, and clonal diversity was perhaps underestimated. Elevations in Spike-specific TCR breadth and depth followed administration of two AZD1222 doses.

Measured with immunoSEQ multiplex PCR; TCRdb has only the in-frame clones, and not every one. Among roughly 140,000 clones listed, approximately 90% were seen once. V was shortened by 0 bases and J by 8 bases, with 11 bases between the two germline ends. The CDR3 sequence is 14 residues long. Germline loops: CDR1 SGHNT, CDR2 YENEEA. The V and J genes are TRBV11-3 and TRBJ2-1; D gene unclear. The receptor was isolated from an adult in good health. Here the sequenced sample was peripheral blood, taken on day 0 of AZD1222 vaccination. CDR3 DNA sequence: TGTGCCAGCAGCTTAGATCGAGCGTCGGATGAGCAGTTCTTC. Translation: CASSLDRASDEQFF.